This TCR beta chain was identified in a study of shared clonotypes between healthy human individuals. Roughly 30,000 T cell genomes (roughly 0.2 ug DNA) went into each sorted-subset replicate. Sequenced by immunoSEQ multiplex PCR; TCRdb stores in-frame clones only, minus some. The profile shows around 600,000 clones, about 95% of them singletons. Terminally differentiated effector memory CD45RA+ cells were left out of the naive CD8 fraction, which was CD45RO-negative and positively selected for CCR7. Healthy HIV-negative adults with no recent acute infections or vaccinations were recruited as donors. Study results and limitations: The study's rarefaction showed incomplete sorted-subset sequencing despite large depth. Four donors showed sharing of around 5% of naive CD4 clonotypes.

The CDR3 sequence is 14 residues long. The germline gives CDR1 SQVTM, CDR2 ANQGSEA. With V trimmed by 7 bases and J by 3 bases, 10 bases remained unmatched. As regards this clone: The antigen is not known.

The sequencing sample was made of naive CD8+ T cells sorted from blood. The receptor's source is a woman in her twenties or thirties in good health. V gene TRBV29-1 combines with J gene TRBJ2-7; 9 nucleotides agree with TRBD1. The CDR3 DNA is TGCAGCGCACTCCCGGGACAGGGACACTACGAGCAGTACTTC. Amino acid sequence: CSALPGQGHYEQYF.